This TCR beta chain was identified during a study of regulatory T cells in long-lasting Graves disease. This clonotype was seen only a few times. What it recognizes is unknown. The germline V gene has CDR1 KGHSH and CDR2 LQKENI. This CDR3 has 13 amino acids. V dropped 3 bases and J dropped 5 bases, with 11 bases sitting between them. Study outcomes and limitations: Persistent disease preferred TRBV28, TRBJ1-2 and TRBJ2-5; new disease, TRBV20-1 and TRBJ2-1.

The authors built TCR beta libraries using iRepertoire HTBI primers and Arm-PCR of CDR3 regions. TCRdb re-called the multiplex PCR reads with MiXCR, one entry per CDR3 protein. In the table there are roughly 410,000 distinct CDR3 sequences, 15% of which are singletons. The sample's time point: newly diagnosed GD, antithyroid drugs for less than 3 months. PBMC-derived RNA was used for the TCR library. American Thyroid Association guidelines defined Graves' disease diagnosis. This same sample was also part of a study on T cells in Graves' hyperthyroidism and ophthalmopathy.

The V gene is TRBV18, the J gene TRBJ2-7; D is ambiguous. The TCR originated in a woman aged 40 to 50 with Graves disease. The sample consisted of peripheral blood mononuclear cells (PBMCs), taken at new diagnosis, from a patient treated with antithyroid drugs. Here the CDR3 reads CASSPPSFDEQYF. The CDR3 coding sequence is TGTGCCAGCTCACCTCCTAGTTTCGACGAGCAGTACTTC.